This T cell receptor beta chain emerged from a study of blood T cell repertoires in COVID-19. Study-level background: Samples of COVID-19 (acute and convalescent) were obtained from the United States, Italy and Spain.

Libraries were prepared by immunoSEQ multiplex PCR; TCRdb keeps only in-frame clonotypes and omits some of them. This sample has about 150,000 clones; 75% to 90% occur once, and the top ten carry 0.45% to 0.6%. The CDR3 sequence is 17 residues long. Germline CDR1 reads SGHRS; CDR2 reads YFSETQ. Trimming cost V 4 bases and J 1 base; bases outside gene matches: 11. This sequence joins TRBV5-1 and TRBJ2-3; 8 bases are shared with TRBD2. The sample consisted of peripheral blood. This clonotype was sampled from a man aged 55 to 70 with acute or convalescent COVID-19. Here the CDR3 DNA reads TGCGCCAGCAGCCTCAGAGCGGGGGCCGGGGGCACAGATACGCAGTATTTT. It encodes CASSLRAGAGGTDTQYF. Together with reference TRBV5-1 and TRBJ2-3, the CDR3 gives the full variable domain: KAGVTQTPRYLIKTRGQQVTLSCSPISGHRSVSWYQQTPGQGLQFLFEYFSETQRNKGNFPGRFSGRQFSNSRSEMNVSTLELGDSALYLCASSLRAGAGGTDTQYFGPGTRLTVL.